This passage covers 21 T cell receptor beta chains from one sample sequenced in a study of T cells in women clearing cervical HPV infection. Some clones are missing from TCRdb's copy, which holds only in-frame ones; the method was immunoSEQ multiplex PCR. This sample's table has around 30,000 clones. The sample comprised blood buffy coat. The source is a woman between 18 and 75 years old with a cervical HPV16 infection that either progressed to CIN3+ or cleared (not recorded which).

Incomplete CDR3 DNA: TGCAGTGCTAGCTTCCCAGGGGGTGGCTACGAG. This encodes CSASFPGGGYE. The full-length CDR3 reads as CSASFPGGGYEQYF. This chain uses TRBV20-1 with TRBJ2-7, with 7 positions matching TRBD1. The sequence runs out 3 residues before the end of the CDR3; the remainder is reconstructed from the germline J gene. From germline, CDR1 is DFQATT and CDR2 SNEGSKA (reference sequence). The V gene end was trimmed by 3 bases and the J gene end by 3 bases; junction bases not matched to a gene: 8. The CDR3 has 14 amino acids.

As regards this clone: One junction end disagrees with the germline gene, perhaps due to a read error. The CDR3 end falls 3 residues outside the read, so it is completed with the germline J gene. The rearrangement links TRBV7-9 to TRBJ2-3, with D possibly being TRBD1 (6 bases). Germline V CDR1 and CDR2: SEHNR, FQNEAQ (reference sequence). This CDR3 has 11 residues. The covered CDR3 bases are TGTACCAGCAGACAGGCAGATACG. Its protein product is CTSRQADT. The full-length CDR3 reads as CTSRQADTQYF.

In regard to this clone: The DNA ends 3 residues before the CDR3 does, and the rest of the CDR3 is filled in from the germline J gene. The chain recombines TRBV7-2 with TRBJ2-3; TRBD2 matches 8 bases. The V gene end was trimmed by 4 bases and the J gene end by 7 bases; junction bases not matched to a gene: 4. CDR1 is SGHTA, CDR2 FQGNSA, per germline. The CDR3 runs 13 residues. The part of the CDR3 DNA that was read is TGTGCCAGCAGCTCCACTAGCGGTTATACG. It encodes CASSSTSGYT. The complete CDR3 protein is CASSSTSGYTQYF. The whole variable domain, remainder taken from reference TRBV7-2 and TRBJ2-3, is GAGVSQSPSNKVTEKGKDVELRCDPISGHTALYWYRQSLGQGLEFLIYFQGNSAPDKSGLPSDRFSAERTGGSVSTLTIQRTQQEDSAVYLCASSSTSGYTQYFGPGTRLTVL.

The CDR3 sequence is CSATFTGNFEKLFF. The sequenced CDR3 bases are TGCAGTGCTACCTTTACGGGGAATTTTGAAAAA. The chain links TRBV20-1 to TRBJ1-4, with D uncertain. The read terminates 3 residues ahead of where the CDR3 ends, so the germline J gene completes it. Trimming pared 4 bases from V and 7 bases from J, leaving 16 bases between. Germline V lookup: CDR1 DFQATT, CDR2 SNEGSKA (reference sequence). The CDR3 extends over 14 amino acids.

With regard to this clone: The read is 3 residues too short to cover the CDR3 end, so that end is filled in from the germline J gene. This rearrangement joins TRBV30 to TRBJ1-2; the D gene is possibly TRBD1 (6 bases). Germline CDR1 is GTSNPN and CDR2 is SVGIG (reference sequence). The CDR3 totals 15 residues. Incomplete CDR3 DNA: TGTGCCTGGAGTGTGTTAGCGGGGGCCAACAATGAC. Protein sequence: CAWSVLAGANND. The entire CDR3 sequence reads CAWSVLAGANNDYTF.

Concerning this clone: The read ends 3 residues shy of where the CDR3 ends; the end is completed using the germline J gene. The rearrangement links TRBV9 to TRBJ2-7; 7 bases fit TRBD1. V lost 0 bases, J lost 5 bases, and 8 bases stayed unmatched. This CDR3 contains 15 residues. CDR1 and CDR2 from the germline V gene are SGDLS and YYNGEE. The CDR3: CASSVATGELNEQYF. Incomplete CDR3 DNA: TGTGCCAGCAGCGTAGCAACAGGGGAATTGAACGAG. Together with reference TRBV9 and TRBJ2-7, the CDR3 gives the full variable domain: DSGVTQTPKHLITATGQRVTLRCSPRSGDLSVYWYQQSLDQGLQFLIQYYNGEERAKGNILERFSAQQFPDLHSELNLSSLELGDSALYFCASSVATGELNEQYFGPGTRLTVT.

About this clone itself: The read is 3 residues too short to cover the CDR3 end, so that end is filled in from the germline J gene. The chain joins TRBV20-1 to TRBJ1-2; D gene uncertain. Germline loops: CDR1 DFQATT, CDR2 SNEGSKA (reference sequence). This CDR3 is built from 14 residues. Partial CDR3 DNA: TGCAGTGCTAGTATGTCAGAGAGCTCCTACGGG. It yields the protein CSASMSESSYG. The whole CDR3 sequence is CSASMSESSYGYTF.

The CDR3 here is CAYSRQGLESPLHF. CDR3 DNA, as far as it was read: TGTGCCTACTCACGACAGGGTCTGGAGTCACCC. The chain is built from TRBV30 and TRBJ1-6, with 7 bases matching TRBD1. Coverage ceases 3 residues before the CDR3 finishes, and the germline J gene fills in the end. The CDR3 spans 14 residues. Germline-derived CDR1 and CDR2 are GTSNPN and SVGIG (reference sequence). V was pared by 7 bases and J by 10 bases, with 13 bases of the junction left unmatched.

Comment on this clone: The read falls 3 residues short of the CDR3 end, and the missing part is taken from the germline J gene. The chain recombines TRBV7-9 with TRBJ2-7; 8 nucleotides align to TRBD2. This CDR3 spans 15 amino acids. Germline CDR1 is SEHNR and CDR2 is FQNEAQ (reference sequence). Trimming removed 3 bases from V and 2 bases from J; junction bases left unmatched: 6. CDR3 DNA, as far as it was read: TGTGCCAGCAGCTTTACACTAGCGGACCCCTACGAG. Translating it yields CASSFTLADPYE. The complete CDR3 sequence is CASSFTLADPYEQYF.

Regarding this clone: The sequenced fragment ends 3 residues before the CDR3 boundary, so the rest is inferred from the germline J gene. The chain is built from TRBV7-8 and TRBJ2-3; possible D gene TRBD1, 7 bases. V was pared by 6 bases and J by 0 bases, with 19 bases between. Germline V CDR1 and CDR2: SGHVS, FQNEAQ. This CDR3 is 17 amino acids long. CDR3 DNA, as far as it was read: TGTGCCAGCAGGGAAACACCGGGGGACAGCAGCACAGATACG. Translated, it gives CASRETPGDSSTDT. The whole CDR3 sequence is CASRETPGDSSTDTQYF.

Comment on this clone: The read stops 3 residues short of the end of the CDR3; the missing end is completed from the germline J gene. V gene TRBV7-8 combines with J gene TRBJ2-7; weak D call: TRBD2 (6 bases). The V gene's germline CDR1 is SGHVS and CDR2 FQNEAQ. The CDR3 extends over 17 amino acids. V gave up 0 bases and J gave up 0 bases, with 15 bases separating them. The CDR3 region is CASSLAATVGSSYEQYF. The CDR3 DNA, read in part, is TGTGCCAGCAGCTTAGCCGCGACAGTCGGGAGCTCCTACGAG.

As concerns this clone: Coverage ceases 3 residues before the CDR3 finishes, and the germline J gene fills in the end. The V and J genes are TRBV10-2 and TRBJ2-7; possible D gene TRBD1, 5 bases. The CDR3 contains 13 residues. CDR1 and CDR2 from the germline V gene are WSHSY and SAAADI. Deletions cut 5 bases from V and 1 base from J, with 9 bases between. CDR3 DNA, as far as it was read: TGCGCCAGCAGTCAGGGATATTCCTACGAG. It yields the protein CASSQGYSYE. The CDR3, in full, reads CASSQGYSYEQYF.

Concerning this clone itself: The sequenced fragment ends 3 residues before the CDR3 boundary, so the rest is inferred from the germline J gene. The V gene is TRBV2, the J gene TRBJ1-1, with D maybe TRBD1 (5 bases). Germline CDR1 reads SNHLY; CDR2 reads FYNNEI. The CDR3 runs 12 residues. With 4 bases removed from V and 5 bases from J, the gap between germline ends came to 8 bases. CDR3 bases read: TGTGCCAGCAGTGCGGGGGGGACTGAA. Its protein product is CASSAGGTE. The entire CDR3 reads CASSAGGTEAFF.

As concerns this clone: The read stops 3 residues short of the end of the CDR3; the missing end is completed from the germline J gene. The chain uses TRBV5-1 and TRBJ1-1, with TRBD1 matching over 7 bases. CDR1 is SGHRS and CDR2 is YFSETQ in the germline V gene. V dropped 4 bases and J dropped 1; count of bases not matched to a gene: 10. The CDR3 has 16 amino acids. CDR3 bases read: TGCGCCAGCAGCCTACGAGGGGGCGCAGGGAACACTGAA. Its translation: CASSLRGGAGNTE. The CDR3 as a whole reads CASSLRGGAGNTEAFF.

Turning to this clone: The read stops 3 residues short of the end of the CDR3; the missing end is completed from the germline J gene. The chain is built from TRBV20-1 and TRBJ1-1; D gene unclear. With 0 bases removed from V and 2 bases from J, the gap between germline ends came to 10 bases. CDR1 and CDR2 (germline): DFQATT, SNEGSKA (reference sequence). The CDR3 loop spans 14 amino acids. The CDR3 sequence is CSARDLRGNTEAFF. CDR3 bases read: TGCAGTGCTAGAGATCTCCGAGGCAACACTGAA.

The DNA read from the CDR3 is TGTGCCAGTACCTGGGGGGGGAGGTCCCCTGAA. Amino acids: CASTWGGRSPE. The entire CDR3 sequence reads CASTWGGRSPEAFF. The chain employs TRBV19 and TRBJ1-1; D is perhaps TRBD1 (5 bases). The CDR3 goes on 3 residues after the read ends, and that part is filled in from the germline J gene. This CDR3 spans 14 amino acids. V lost 7 bases and J 6 bases, leaving 18 bases between the germline ends. Looked up from germline, CDR1 is LNHDA and CDR2 is SQIVND (reference sequence).

Judged by frequency, this clone is medium-sized. A junction boundary mismatches the germline segment, possibly from a read error. Other nucleotide sequences in the sample specify the same CDR3. The sequenced CDR3 bases are TGCAGCGTTGCCATACAGGGCCACACA. Translation gives CSVAIQGHT. The entire CDR3 sequence reads CSVAIQGHTIYF. This rearrangement joins TRBV29-1 to TRBJ1-3; D might be TRBD1 (6 bases). The observed sequence ends 3 residues before the CDR3 terminus, with the missing tail filled in from the germline J gene. Germline CDR1 SQVTM, CDR2 ANQGSEA. The CDR3 runs 12 residues.

Remarks on this clone: An end of the junction differs from the germline gene, which may be a read error. Coverage ceases 3 residues before the CDR3 finishes, and the germline J gene fills in the end. The chain employs TRBV19 and TRBJ2-1, with 8 bases matching TRBD1. This CDR3 contains 16 residues. CDR1 is LNHDA and CDR2 is SQIVND in the germline V gene (reference sequence). The CDR3 DNA, read in part, is TGTGCCAGTAGTATAGCCCTCGGGACAGGCTACACTGAG. This gives the protein CASSIALGTGYTE. The full CDR3 protein reads CASSIALGTGYTEQFF.

Notes on this clone: The read is 3 residues too short to cover the CDR3 end, so that end is filled in from the germline J gene. The chain recombines TRBV7-9 with TRBJ2-4; 8 bases match TRBD1. Germline V CDR1 and CDR2: SEHNR, FQNEAQ (reference sequence). This CDR3 contains 14 residues. CDR3 in amino acids: CASSMRDRGGGQYF. CDR3 DNA (partial): TGTGCCAGCAGCATGAGAGACAGGGGTGGGGGT.

For this clone: The CDR3 end falls 3 residues outside the read, so it is completed with the germline J gene. The chain carries TRBV6-2 or TRBV6-3 and TRBJ2-1, with TRBD2 identical over 10 bases. Germline trimming cut 2 bases from V and 5 bases from J; bases unmatched to any gene: 9. Germline loops: CDR1 MNHEY, CDR2 SVGEGT. The CDR3 has 17 amino acids. The CDR3 bases that were read are TGTGCCAGCAGTTACCTTCTAGCGGGAGTGAGGGACAATGAG. This gives the protein CASSYLLAGVRDNE. The full CDR3 reads CASSYLLAGVRDNEQFF.

A word on this clone: The CDR3 end is not reached by the read, which stops 3 residues before it; the germline J gene fills it in. The chain joins TRBV7-9 to TRBJ2-3, with 9 bases matching TRBD1. CDR1 and CDR2 from the germline V gene are SEHNR and FQNEAQ (reference sequence). The CDR3 spans 14 residues. The CDR3 protein is CASSWTGAIETQYF. CDR3 DNA (partial): TGTGCCAGCAGCTGGACAGGGGCTATCGAGACG.